This T cell receptor (beta chain) originates from a study of cytomegalovirus exposure and HLA in healthy donors. Study at large: Earlier results showed some 120 million unique TCR beta sequences derived from about 179 million T cells.

The CDR3 runs 13 residues. Germline V gives CDR1 MNHNY, CDR2 SVGAGI (reference sequence). Trimming removed 8 bases from V and 4 bases from J, with 13 bases in between. General study points: Association of 15,000 to 20,000 TCR beta sequences with HLA alleles was found at 0.05 false discovery rate in a later analysis. Among TCR beta chains, those listed as cytomegalovirus-associated numbered some 170. Only CMV serostatus was available as immune exposure information.

Remarks on this clone: Its antigen remains unknown.

Primers included in the PCR were 60 Vbeta and 13 Jbeta primers. Data came from immunoSEQ multiplex PCR; TCRdb stores just in-frame clones and leaves some out. The data contain 200,000 to 250,000 clones, about 75% of them singletons. The receptor's source is a woman aged 30 to 39 in good health and CMV-seronegative. The V call is TRBV6-6, the J call TRBJ2-3; D is possibly TRBD2 (6 bases). Source material: PBMCs. CDR3 sequence: CASLAGGADTQYF. DNA for the CDR3: TGTGCCAGCCTAGCCGGAGGGGCAGATACGCAGTATTTT.